A selection of T cell receptor beta chains follows, all from one sample in a study of blood T cell repertoires in COVID-19. The data were produced by immunoSEQ multiplex PCR, yet TCRdb's version contains in-frame clones alone and is incomplete. Of 150,000 to 170,000 clones detected, about 80% appear once; the ten largest clones hold around 7.7%. The sequencing input was PBMCs or T cells enriched from blood (not recorded which). The receptor source for this set is a man aged 50-59 years who had recovered from COVID-19. The CDR3 runs from the conserved cysteine through the conserved F or W. D genes are given only for firm matches. For some rows the clone size is stated as once, few or many, or as a class when expanded; others skip it.

clone_size j_call d_call v_call cdr3_nt cdr3_aa
. TRBJ1-2 . TRBV9 TGTGCCAGCAGCGTAGCTCCCACCCAGGGGACCTATGGCTACACCTTC CASSVAPTQGTYGYTF
. TRBJ1-2 . TRBV19 TGTGCCAGTCGGAGGGGTACTAACTATGGCTACACCTTC CASRRGTNYGYTF
. TRBJ1-6 TRBD1 TRBV11-2 TGTGCCAGCAGCCCCCCGCCAGGGGGCCGTTCACCCCTCCACTTT CASSPPPGGRSPLHF
. TRBJ1-1 TRBD1 TRBV5-1 TGCGCCAGCAGCTTCTCGGACAGGGCCTCTTCCACTGAAGCTTTCTTT CASSFSDRASSTEAFF
. TRBJ1-2 TRBD1 TRBV19 TGTGCCAGTAGTAATGGACGCCCAGGGGGCTATGGCTACACCTTC CASSNGRPGGYGYTF
once TRBJ2-2 . TRBV27 TGTGCCAGCACCCTCCGAGGGCGGGGGCTCACCGGGGAGCTGTTTTTT CASTLRGRGLTGELFF
. TRBJ1-2 . TRBV7-6 TGTGCCAGCAGCTTAGGGGGAGGTTTAGGGGGCTACACCTTC CASSLGGGLGGYTF
. TRBJ1-4 . TRBV6-5 TGTGCCAGCAGAGGTCGACAGTCCTATAATGAAAAACTGTTTTTT CASRGRQSYNEKLFF
few TRBJ2-7 . TRBV15 TGTGCCACCAGCAGAAGCGGGACAGGCGGAGACGAGCAGTACTTC CATSRSGTGGDEQYF
. TRBJ2-2 TRBD2 TRBV27 TGTGCCAGACGGACTAGCTGCGTAGCCCGGCCTTGGACCGGGGAGCTGTTTTTT CARRTSCVARPWTGELFF
. TRBJ1-6 . TRBV9 TGTGCCAGCAGCGTAGGGGGGGACCCCAATTCACCCCTCCACTTT CASSVGGDPNSPLHF
few TRBJ2-1 TRBD2 TRBV4-1 TGCGCCAGCAGCCAAGACCCCGGGACTAACAATGAGCAGTTCTTC CASSQDPGTNNEQFF
. TRBJ2-5 . TRBV12-3/TRBV12-4 TGTGCCAGCAGCCCCCGCCGAGAAGAGACCCAGTACTTC CASSPRREETQYF
. TRBJ2-7 TRBD2 TRBV19 TGTGCCAGTAGCTGGACTAGCGGGGGAGGCGAGCAGTACTTC CASSWTSGGGEQYF
. TRBJ2-3 TRBD1 TRBV6-4 TGTGCCAGCAGGGAACAGGGGCTTGGCACAGATACGCAGTATTTT CASREQGLGTDTQYF
once TRBJ1-6 . TRBV3-1/TRBV3-2 TGTGCCAGCAGCCAAGATCTTGGGGGCTTCTATAATTCACCCCTCCACTTT CASSQDLGGFYNSPLHF
. TRBJ2-2 . TRBV4-1 TGCGCCAGCTGGTCGGGGGACACCGGGGAGCTGTTTTTT CASWSGDTGELFF
. TRBJ2-2 . TRBV10-3 TGTGCCATCAGTGAGTGGAGCACCGGGGAGCTGTTTTTT CAISEWSTGELFF
few TRBJ1-1 TRBD1 TRBV5-5 TGTGCCAGCAGCTTTGGACAGGGAGAGTCTGAAGCTTTCTTT CASSFGQGESEAFF
. TRBJ2-2 . TRBV6-5 TGTGCCAGCAGTTACGACAGCGCTACCGGGGAGCTGTTTTTT CASSYDSATGELFF
. TRBJ1-5 . TRBV6-4 TGTGCCAGCAGCGTTTCCTATAGCAATCAGCCCCAGCATTTT CASSVSYSNQPQHF
. TRBJ1-5 . TRBV2 TGTGCCAGCAACACCTTTAGCAATCAGCCCCAGCATTTT CASNTFSNQPQHF
. TRBJ1-2 TRBD1 TRBV18 TGTGCCAGCTCACCAGGGACAGGAAACACTAACTATGGCTACACCTTC CASSPGTGNTNYGYTF
. TRBJ2-3 TRBD2 TRBV7-3 TGTGCCAGCAGCTCTAGCGGGGGGGCCCGGGATACGCAGTATTTT CASSSSGGARDTQYF
. TRBJ1-4 TRBD1 TRBV9 TGTGCCAGCAGCGCCGGACAGGCAACTAATGAAAAACTGTTTTTT CASSAGQATNEKLFF
. TRBJ1-1 . TRBV10-3 TGTGCCATCAGTGAGTCGACACAGGGTCACATGAACACTGAAGCTTTCTTT CAISESTQGHMNTEAFF